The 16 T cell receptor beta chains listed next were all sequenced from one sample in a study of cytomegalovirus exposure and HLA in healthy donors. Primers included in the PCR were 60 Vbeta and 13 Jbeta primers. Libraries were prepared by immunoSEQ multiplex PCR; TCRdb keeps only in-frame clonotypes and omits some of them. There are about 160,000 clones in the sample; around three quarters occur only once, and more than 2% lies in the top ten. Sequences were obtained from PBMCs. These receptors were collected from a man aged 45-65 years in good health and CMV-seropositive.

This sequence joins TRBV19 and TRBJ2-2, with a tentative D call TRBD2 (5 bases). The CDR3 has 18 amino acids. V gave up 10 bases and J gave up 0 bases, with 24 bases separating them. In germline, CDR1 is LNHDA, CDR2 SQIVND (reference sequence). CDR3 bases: TGTGCCACCGTAGTTGGGCGGGTTGCGGGCTCGAACACCGGGGAGCTGTTTTTT. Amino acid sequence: CATVVGRVAGSNTGELFF.

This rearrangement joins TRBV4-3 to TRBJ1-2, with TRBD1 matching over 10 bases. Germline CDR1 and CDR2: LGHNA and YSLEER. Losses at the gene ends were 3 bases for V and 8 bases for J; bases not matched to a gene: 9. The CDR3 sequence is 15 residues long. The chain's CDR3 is CASSQRDRGPLGYTF. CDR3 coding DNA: TGCGCCAGCAGCCAGAGAGACAGGGGGCCTTTGGGCTACACCTTC.

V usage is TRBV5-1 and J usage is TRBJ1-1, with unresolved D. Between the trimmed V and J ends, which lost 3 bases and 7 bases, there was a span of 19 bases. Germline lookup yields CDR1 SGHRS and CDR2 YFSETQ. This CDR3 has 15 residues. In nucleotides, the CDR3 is TGCGCCAGCAGCTATAGAGAGGGAGGCATCCATGAAGCTTTCTTT. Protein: CASSYREGGIHEAFF.

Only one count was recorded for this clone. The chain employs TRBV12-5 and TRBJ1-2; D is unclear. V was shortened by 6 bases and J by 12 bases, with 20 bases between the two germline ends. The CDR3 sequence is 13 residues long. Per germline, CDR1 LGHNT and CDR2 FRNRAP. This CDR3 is CASGTLRGAENTF. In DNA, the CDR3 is TGTGCTAGTGGGACCTTACGGGGAGCAGAGAACACCTTC.

CDR3 in DNA: TGTGCCAGCAGTGATACCGGGACTAGCGGGGGGAAAAACATTCAGTACTTC. This sequence encodes CASSDTGTSGGKNIQYF. The V and J genes are TRBV2 and TRBJ2-4, with TRBD2 matching over 15 bases. Germline CDR1 SNHLY, CDR2 FYNNEI. V gave up 3 bases and J gave up 4 bases; unmatched junction bases: 4. There are 17 residues in the CDR3.

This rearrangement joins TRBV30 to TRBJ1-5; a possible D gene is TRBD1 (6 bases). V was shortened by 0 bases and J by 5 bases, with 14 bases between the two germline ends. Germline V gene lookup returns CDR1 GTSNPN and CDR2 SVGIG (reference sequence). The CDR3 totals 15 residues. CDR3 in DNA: TGTGCCTGGAGTGTACCTGACAGGAGGCATCAGCCCCAGCATTTT. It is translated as CAWSVPDRRHQPQHF.

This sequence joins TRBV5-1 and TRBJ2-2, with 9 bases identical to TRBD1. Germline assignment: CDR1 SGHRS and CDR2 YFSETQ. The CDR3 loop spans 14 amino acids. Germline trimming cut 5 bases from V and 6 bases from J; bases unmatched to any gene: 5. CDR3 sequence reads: CASRVQGAPGELFF. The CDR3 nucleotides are TGCGCCAGCAGAGTACAGGGGGCCCCCGGGGAGCTGTTTTTT.

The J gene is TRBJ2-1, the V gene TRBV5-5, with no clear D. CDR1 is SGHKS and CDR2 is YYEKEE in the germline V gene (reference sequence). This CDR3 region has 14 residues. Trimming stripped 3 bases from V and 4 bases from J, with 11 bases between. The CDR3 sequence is CASSSSSVYNEQFF. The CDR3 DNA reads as TGTGCCAGCAGCTCCTCGTCCGTTTACAATGAGCAGTTCTTC.

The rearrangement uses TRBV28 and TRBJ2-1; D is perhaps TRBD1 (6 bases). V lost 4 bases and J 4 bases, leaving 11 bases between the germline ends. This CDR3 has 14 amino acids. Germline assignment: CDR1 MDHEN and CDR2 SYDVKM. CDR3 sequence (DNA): TGTGCCAGCAGTTCCGGGACATATTACAATGAGCAGTTCTTC. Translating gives CASSSGTYYNEQFF.

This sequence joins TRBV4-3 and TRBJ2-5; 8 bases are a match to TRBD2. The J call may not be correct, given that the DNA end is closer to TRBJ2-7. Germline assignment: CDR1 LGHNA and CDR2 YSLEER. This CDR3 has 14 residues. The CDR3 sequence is CASSQAGGPYEQYF. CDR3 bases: TGCGCCAGCAGCCAAGCGGGGGGGCCCTACGAGCAGTACTTC.

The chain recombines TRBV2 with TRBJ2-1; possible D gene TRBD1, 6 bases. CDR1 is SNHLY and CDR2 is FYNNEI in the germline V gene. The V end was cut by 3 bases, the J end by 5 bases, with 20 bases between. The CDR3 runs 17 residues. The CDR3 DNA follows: TGTGCCAGCAGTGACCCATTGACCGGGACATTCAACAATGAGCAGTTCTTC. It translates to CASSDPLTGTFNNEQFF.

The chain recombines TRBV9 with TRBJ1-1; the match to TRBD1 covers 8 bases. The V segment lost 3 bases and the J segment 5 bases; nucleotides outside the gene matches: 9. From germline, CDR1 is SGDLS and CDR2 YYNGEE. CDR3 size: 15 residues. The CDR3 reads CASSAPQGGRTEAFF. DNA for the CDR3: TGTGCCAGCAGCGCCCCACAGGGGGGAAGGACTGAAGCTTTCTTT.

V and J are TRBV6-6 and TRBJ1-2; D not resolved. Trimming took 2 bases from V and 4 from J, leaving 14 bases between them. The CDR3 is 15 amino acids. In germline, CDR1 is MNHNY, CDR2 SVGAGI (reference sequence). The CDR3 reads CASSYEAPGSYGYTF. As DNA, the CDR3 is TGTGCCAGCAGTTACGAGGCCCCCGGCAGCTATGGCTACACCTTC.

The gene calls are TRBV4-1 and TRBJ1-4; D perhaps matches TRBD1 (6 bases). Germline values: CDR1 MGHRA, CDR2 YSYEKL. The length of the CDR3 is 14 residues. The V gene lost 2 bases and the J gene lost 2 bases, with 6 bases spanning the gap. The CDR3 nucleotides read TGCGCCAGCAGCCAAACAGGGACTAATGAAAAACTGTTTTTT. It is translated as CASSQTGTNEKLFF.

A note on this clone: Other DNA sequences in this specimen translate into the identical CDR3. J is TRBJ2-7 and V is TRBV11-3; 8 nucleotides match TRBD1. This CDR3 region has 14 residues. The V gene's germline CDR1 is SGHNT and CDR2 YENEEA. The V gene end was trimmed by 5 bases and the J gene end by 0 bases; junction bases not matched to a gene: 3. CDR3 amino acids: CASSPDRGSYEQYF. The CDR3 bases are TGTGCCAGCAGCCCTGACAGGGGCTCCTACGAGCAGTACTTC.

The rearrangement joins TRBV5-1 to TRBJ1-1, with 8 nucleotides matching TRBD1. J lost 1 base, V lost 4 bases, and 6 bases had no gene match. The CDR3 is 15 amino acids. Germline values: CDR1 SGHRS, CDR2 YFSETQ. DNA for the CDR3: TGCGCCAGCAGCCGCGACGGACAGGGGAACACTGAAGCTTTCTTT. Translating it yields CASSRDGQGNTEAFF.